Shown below are 30 T cell receptor beta chains from a single sample sequenced in a study of molecular identifiers for immune sequencing clone quantification. TCRdb reprocessed the PCR reads with MiXCR, giving one entry per CDR3 protein. The repertoire holds around 480,000 distinct CDR3 sequences, with less than 30% as singletons. The sample consisted of naive CD8+ T cells from blood, with Jurkat cell RNA spiked in. Regarding subset: FACS-sorted CD8+CD4-CCR7+CD45RA+ naive T cells. These receptors were obtained from a human donor in good health. Some libraries in this study had Jurkat cell RNA spiked in.

This clonotype was seen a handful of times. The V call is TRBV19, the J call TRBJ2-7; D ambiguous. Trimming cost V 7 bases and J 4 bases, with 17 bases left between them. Germline V gives CDR1 LNHDA, CDR2 SQIVND (reference sequence). This CDR3 has 14 amino acids. The CDR3 nucleotides are TGTGCCAGTAAGTCTTGGGCAGGAGATTACGAGCAGTACTTC. It encodes CASKSWAGDYEQYF.

This clonotype was seen at least ten times. The chain employs TRBV27 and TRBJ1-1, with 7 positions matching TRBD1. This CDR3 comprises 14 residues. The germline CDR1 and CDR2 sequences are MNHEY and SMNVEV (reference sequence). Trimming cost V 6 bases and J 3 bases; bases outside gene matches: 7. This chain's CDR3 is CASRRQGRDTEAFF. In DNA form, the CDR3 reads TGTGCCAGCAGAAGACAGGGACGGGACACTGAAGCTTTCTTT.

At least ten counts were recorded for this clonotype. The chain recombines TRBV19 with TRBJ1-6, with D unresolved. Germline values: CDR1 LNHDA, CDR2 SQIVND (reference sequence). V was trimmed by 5 bases and J by 7 bases, leaving 6 bases between them. This CDR3 is 12 amino acids long. The CDR3, as DNA: TGTGCCAGTAGTTACAGCAATTCACCCCTCCACTTT. Translating it yields CASSYSNSPLHF.

This clonotype has at least ten counts. The rearrangement links TRBV5-5 to TRBJ2-7; D is tentatively TRBD1 or TRBD2 (5 bases each). The germline V gene encodes CDR1 SGHKS and CDR2 YYEKEE (reference sequence). V was trimmed by 0 bases and J by 5 bases, leaving 12 bases between them. CDR3 length equals 14 residues. CDR3 region: CASSLGPGTNEQYF. The CDR3 DNA is TGTGCCAGCAGCTTGGGGCCTGGGACCAACGAGCAGTACTTC.

The gene calls are TRBV30 and TRBJ1-1, with D tentatively TRBD1 (5 bases). This CDR3 has 13 amino acids. From germline, CDR1 is GTSNPN and CDR2 SVGIG (reference sequence). V was clipped by 2 bases and J by 6 bases, with 13 bases between them. This chain's CDR3 is CAWSYTRGAEAFF. The CDR3 nucleotides read TGTGCCTGGAGTTACACACGGGGGGCTGAAGCTTTCTTT.

This rearrangement joins TRBV29-1 to TRBJ2-7; the match to TRBD1 covers 7 bases. With 1 base clipped from V and 0 bases from J, the junction kept 3 bases outside the gene matches. Germline V gene lookup returns CDR1 SQVTM and CDR2 ANQGSEA. The CDR3 extends over 14 amino acids. In nucleotides, the CDR3 is TGCAGCGTTGAAGTAGGACAGGCCTCCTACGAGCAGTACTTC. Protein sequence: CSVEVGQASYEQYF.

This clonotype was picked up a small number of times. The V and J genes are TRBV20-1 and TRBJ1-2; 10 bases match TRBD1. Unmatched junction bases numbered 4, after V lost 2 bases and J lost 4 bases. The CDR3 has 14 amino acids. CDR1 is DFQATT and CDR2 is SNEGSKA in the germline V gene (reference sequence). CDR3 coding DNA: TGCAGTGCTAGATTGGACAGGGGGACCTATGGCTACACCTTC. Amino acid sequence: CSARLDRGTYGYTF.

This clonotype has only a few counts. The chain uses TRBV5-1 and TRBJ2-7, with TRBD2 matching 12 bases. CDR3 length: 16 residues. Losses at the gene ends were 4 bases for V and 6 bases for J; bases not matched to a gene: 11. Germline CDR1 is SGHRS and CDR2 is YFSETQ. The CDR3 sequence: CASSLNLAGGPGEQYF. The DNA for the CDR3 is TGCGCCAGCAGCCTGAACCTAGCGGGAGGGCCGGGCGAGCAGTACTTC. Full variable domain (rest looked up from reference TRBV5-1 and TRBJ2-7): KAGVTQTPRYLIKTRGQQVTLSCSPISGHRSVSWYQQTPGQGLQFLFEYFSETQRNKGNFPGRFSGRQFSNSRSEMNVSTLELGDSALYLCASSLNLAGGPGEQYFGPGTRLTVT.

The chain is built from TRBV2 and TRBJ2-7; 9 bases line up with TRBD1. Germline assignment: CDR1 SNHLY and CDR2 FYNNEI. The CDR3 length is 15 residues. J was trimmed by 3 bases and V by 6 bases; bases with no gene match: 9. The CDR3 protein is CASRTTGGIRYEQYF. In nucleotides, the CDR3 is TGTGCCAGCAGGACGACAGGGGGAATACGCTACGAGCAGTACTTC.

On this clonotype: It may be a read error: a sequence one base away is much more abundant. The CDR3 protein is CSVERTSTDTQCF. DNA of the CDR3: TGCAGCGTTGAAAGGACTAGCACAGATACGCAGTGTTTT. The V gene is TRBV29-1, the J gene TRBJ2-3; TRBD2 matches at 8 bases. The CDR3 is 13 amino acids. Germline CDR1 SQVTM, CDR2 ANQGSEA.

This clonotype was seen at least ten times. The rearrangement links TRBV20-1 to TRBJ2-7, with D perhaps TRBD1 (7 bases). Germline CDR1 reads DFQATT; CDR2 reads SNEGSKA (reference sequence). This CDR3 has 12 residues. V was cut by 2 bases and J by 3 bases, with 8 bases left in between. Here the CDR3 DNA reads TGCAGTGCTAGACAGGGGGGCTACGAGCAGTACTTC. Translation: CSARQGGYEQYF.

This clonotype was recorded a few times. The genes are TRBV11-2 and TRBJ1-1; D may be TRBD1 (6 bases). Per germline, CDR1 SGHAT and CDR2 FQNNGV. V was pared by 9 bases and J by 7 bases, with 24 bases between. There are 15 residues in the CDR3. CDR3 region: CASSLGTIKGDEAFF. As DNA, the CDR3 is TGTGCCAGTAGCCTGGGGACAATCAAAGGAGATGAAGCTTTCTTT. Variable domain in full (rest from reference TRBV11-2 and TRBJ1-1): EAGVAQSPRYKIIEKRQSVAFWCNPISGHATLYWYQQILGQGPKLLIQFQNNGVVDDSQLPKDRFSAERLKGVDSTLKIQPAKLEDSAVYLCASSLGTIKGDEAFFGQGTRLTVV.

This clonotype has at least ten counts. The chain has TRBV7-9 and TRBJ2-2, with D uncertain. Germline-derived CDR1 and CDR2 are SEHNR and FQNEAQ (reference sequence). Trimming took 1 base from V and 6 from J, leaving 9 bases between them. This CDR3 region has 14 residues. The CDR3 reads CASSLGQEPGELFF. The DNA of the CDR3 is TGTGCCAGCAGCTTAGGGCAGGAGCCCGGGGAGCTGTTTTTT.

As concerns this clonotype: A single base separates this from a much larger clone, so it may be a read error. The chain has TRBV4-1 and TRBJ2-2; 13 bases map to TRBD2. Trimming took 1 base from V and 4 from J; bases not matched to a gene: 0. The CDR3 runs to 16 residues. Per the germline V gene, CDR1 is MGHRA and CDR2 is YSYEKL. The CDR3 DNA is TGCGCCAGCAGCCAAGGACTAGCGGGAGGCACCGGGGAGCTGTTTTTT. Amino acids: CASSQGLAGGTGELFF.

This rearrangement joins TRBV5-1 to TRBJ2-3, with a tentative D call TRBD2 (6 bases). CDR3 length: 14 amino acids. The germline gives CDR1 SGHRS, CDR2 YFSETQ. Trimming took off 9 bases at V and 4 bases at J, with 18 bases between the two ends. The CDR3 nucleotides are TGCGCCACCGGGTGGGGGGAAGTCGCAGATACGCAGTATTTT. Amino acids: CATGWGEVADTQYF. The full variable domain, with the rest looked up from reference TRBV5-1 and TRBJ2-3, is KAGVTQTPRYLIKTRGQQVTLSCSPISGHRSVSWYQQTPGQGLQFLFEYFSETQRNKGNFPGRFSGRQFSNSRSEMNVSTLELGDSALYLCATGWGEVADTQYFGPGTRLTVL.

J is TRBJ2-7 and V is TRBV7-9, with TRBD1 matching 7 bases. Trimming at V came to 5 bases and at J to 5 bases, leaving 6 bases not matched to a gene. CDR3 length: 13 amino acids. Germline-derived CDR1 and CDR2 are SEHNR and FQNEAQ (reference sequence). Here the CDR3 reads CASSPGTVDEQYF. CDR3 sequence (DNA): TGTGCCAGCAGCCCCGGGACAGTAGACGAGCAGTACTTC.

The chain uses TRBV4-1 and TRBJ2-6; 8 nucleotides line up with TRBD1. With 4 bases clipped from V and 3 bases from J, the junction kept 5 bases outside the gene matches. CDR3 length: 16 amino acids. Per germline, CDR1 MGHRA and CDR2 YSYEKL. The CDR3 reads CASSPSTGVGANVLTF. CDR3 in DNA: TGCGCCAGCAGCCCTTCGACAGGGGTTGGGGCCAACGTCCTGACTTTC.

This clonotype was observed a handful of times. This sequence may be a read error, since a much larger clone differs from it by one base. The gene calls are TRBV27 and TRBJ2-7; 11 bases are a match to TRBD1. This CDR3 comprises 15 residues. Germline lookup yields CDR1 MNHEY and CDR2 SMNVEV (reference sequence). The trim removed 4 bases at V and 1 base at J, leaving 3 bases unmatched. The CDR3 DNA reads TGTGCCAGCAGTTCGGGACAGGGGGAATCCTACGAGCAGTACTTC. Translated: CASSSGQGESYEQYF.

The table lists this clonotype with many counts. The chain couples TRBV28 to TRBJ2-7, with 7 bases matching TRBD1. In germline, CDR1 is MDHEN, CDR2 SYDVKM. V shed 2 bases and J 7 bases; nucleotides not matched to a gene: 11. This CDR3 has 15 residues. CDR3 in amino acids: CASSLRTGPTGEQYF. CDR3 sequence (DNA): TGTGCCAGCAGTTTAAGGACAGGTCCAACGGGGGAGCAGTACTTC. Together with reference TRBV28 and TRBJ2-7, the CDR3 gives the full variable domain: DVKVTQSSRYLVKRTGEKVFLECVQDMDHENMFWYRQDPGLGLRLIYFSYDVKMKEKGDIPEGYSVSREKKERFSLILESASTNQTSMYLCASSLRTGPTGEQYFGPGTRLTVT.

Regarding this clonotype: A much larger clone lies one base from this, so it may be a read error. The rearrangement joins TRBV20-1 to TRBJ2-3; the D is unclear. The germline gives CDR1 DFQATT, CDR2 SNEGSKA (reference sequence). The CDR3 is 15 residues long. The V end lost 0 bases, the J end lost 6 bases, and 16 bases lay between the germline ends. The CDR3: CSAREIDTSWDTQYF. CDR3 DNA sequence: TGCAGTGCTAGAGAAATCGACACATCTTGGGATACGCAGTATTTT.

Notes on this clonotype: This may be a read error, as it is one base from a much larger clone. The chain's CDR3 is CASSADGEQYF. The CDR3 bases are TGTGCCAGCAGCGCTGATGGCGAGCAGTACTTC. The chain joins TRBV6-2 or TRBV6-3 to TRBJ2-7; D gene uncertain. The V and J ends lost 6 bases and 6 bases respectively, with 9 bases between them. Germline CDR1 and CDR2: MNHEY and SVGEGT. The CDR3 runs to 11 residues.

Many counts were recorded for this clonotype. V and J are TRBV5-5 and TRBJ2-3, with TRBD2 identical over 8 bases. In germline, CDR1 is SGHKS, CDR2 YYEKEE (reference sequence). The CDR3 spans 16 residues. Trimming at V came to 3 bases and at J to 0 bases, leaving 6 bases not matched to a gene. The CDR3 sequence: CASSSIAGTSTDTQYF. CDR3 nucleotide sequence: TGTGCCAGCAGCTCCATAGCGGGGACTAGCACAGATACGCAGTATTTT.

Turning to this clonotype: A much larger clone lies a single base off, so this may be a read error. A read error is likely, as this CDR3 ends without the conserved phenylalanine or tryptophan. The chain links TRBV7-2 to TRBJ1-1; D is ambiguous. CDR3 length: 15 amino acids. The V end was cut by 0 bases, the J end by 1 base, with 9 bases between. Germline CDR1 is SGHTA and CDR2 is FQGNSA. In DNA, the CDR3 is TGTGCCAGCAGCTTAGCGAGGAATCCGAACACTGAAGCTTTCTCT. Its translation: CASSLARNPNTEAFS.

With respect to this clonotype: A much bigger clone sits one base away, suggesting this may be a read error. The gene calls are TRBV3-1 and TRBJ1-1; D is unclear. Looked up from germline, CDR1 is LGHDT and CDR2 is YNNKEL (reference sequence). CDR3 length: 14 residues. CDR3 nucleotide sequence: TGTGCCGGCAGCCAAGCGGGTGGTGGCACTGAAGCTTTCTTT. Amino acids: CAGSQAGGGTEAFF.

This clonotype was seen a handful of times. V and J are TRBV5-4 and TRBJ2-2; no reliable D call. V dropped 0 bases and J dropped 2 bases, with 5 bases sitting between them. Germline CDR1 reads SGHNT; CDR2 reads YYREEE (reference sequence). This CDR3 spans 14 amino acids. In DNA form, the CDR3 reads TGTGCCAGCAGCTTGGCCTCTAACACCGGGGAGCTGTTTTTT. It specifies CASSLASNTGELFF.

This clonotype was observed a single time. A much bigger clone sits one base away, suggesting this may be a read error. The rearrangement joins TRBV14 to TRBJ2-7; maybe TRBD1 (6 bases). CDR3 length: 13 amino acids. V lost 8 bases and J lost 4, with 15 bases in between. In germline, CDR1 is SGHDN, CDR2 FVKESK. The CDR3 DNA reads TGTGCCAGCGTGCCTGGGGGCGGATACGAGCAGTACTTC. Encoded protein: CASVPGGGYEQYF.

This clonotype was recorded many times. The rearrangement joins TRBV4-3 to TRBJ2-2; 8 bases agree with TRBD2. V dropped 1 base and J dropped 3; count of bases not matched to a gene: 4. This CDR3 spans 16 amino acids. Looked up from germline, CDR1 is LGHNA and CDR2 is YSLEER. CDR3 protein: CASSQAGGPDTGELFF. The CDR3, as DNA: TGCGCCAGCAGCCAAGCGGGGGGGCCAGACACCGGGGAGCTGTTTTTT.

The genes are TRBV11-2 and TRBJ1-1, with D hard to call. Deletions cut 4 bases from V and 9 bases from J, with 9 bases between. This CDR3 is built from 11 residues. Germline lookup yields CDR1 SGHAT and CDR2 FQNNGV. The CDR3 protein is CASSSWEKAFF. DNA of the CDR3: TGTGCCAGCAGCTCCTGGGAGAAAGCTTTCTTT. Using reference TRBV11-2 and TRBJ1-1 for the parts outside the CDR3, the full variable domain is EAGVAQSPRYKIIEKRQSVAFWCNPISGHATLYWYQQILGQGPKLLIQFQNNGVVDDSQLPKDRFSAERLKGVDSTLKIQPAKLEDSAVYLCASSSWEKAFFGQGTRLTVV.

This clonotype was recorded many times. The chain combines TRBV12-3 or TRBV12-4 with TRBJ1-1; D unclear. The CDR3 spans 11 residues. The germline V and J ends were trimmed by 8 bases and 5 bases, with 9 bases remaining between them. CDR3 in amino acids: CASAPGTEAFF. DNA for the CDR3: TGTGCCAGCGCTCCGGGTACTGAAGCTTTCTTT.

In its sample, this clonotype was seen many times. This chain links TRBV21-1 with TRBJ1-5. TRBV21-1 is termed a pseudogene. This CDR3 has 9 residues. Here the CDR3 reads CARNQPQHF. CDR3 DNA: TGTGCCAGAAATCAGCCCCAGCATTTT.